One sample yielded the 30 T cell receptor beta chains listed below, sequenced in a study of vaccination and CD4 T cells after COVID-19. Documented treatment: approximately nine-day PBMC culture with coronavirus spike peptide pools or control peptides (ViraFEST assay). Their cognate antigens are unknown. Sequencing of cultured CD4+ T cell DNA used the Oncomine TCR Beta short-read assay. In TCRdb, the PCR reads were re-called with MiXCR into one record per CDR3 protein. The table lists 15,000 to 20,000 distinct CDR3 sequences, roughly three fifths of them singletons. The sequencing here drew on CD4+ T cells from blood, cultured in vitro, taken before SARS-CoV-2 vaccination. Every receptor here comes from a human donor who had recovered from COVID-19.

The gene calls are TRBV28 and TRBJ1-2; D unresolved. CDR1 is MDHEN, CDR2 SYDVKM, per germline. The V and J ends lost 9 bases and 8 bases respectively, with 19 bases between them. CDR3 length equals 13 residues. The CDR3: CASRSSARRGYTF. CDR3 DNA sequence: TGTGCCAGTAGGTCTTCTGCGAGGCGAGGCTACACCTTC.

CDR3 protein: CASRLNRLAGGLNEQFF. CDR3 DNA: TGTGCCAGCAGACTGAATAGACTAGCGGGAGGCCTCAATGAGCAGTTCTTC. J is TRBJ2-1 and V is TRBV6-2 or TRBV6-3; the match to TRBD2 covers 13 bases. CDR1 and CDR2 (germline): MNHEY, SVGEGT. V shed 6 bases and J 6 bases; nucleotides not matched to a gene: 11. This CDR3 spans 17 amino acids.

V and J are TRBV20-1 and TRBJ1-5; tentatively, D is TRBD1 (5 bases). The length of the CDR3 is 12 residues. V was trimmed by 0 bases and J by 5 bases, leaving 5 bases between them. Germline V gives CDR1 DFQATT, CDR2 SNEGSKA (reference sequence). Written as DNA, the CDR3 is TGCAGTGCTAGAGAGGGGGATCAGCCCCAGCATTTT. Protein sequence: CSAREGDQPQHF.

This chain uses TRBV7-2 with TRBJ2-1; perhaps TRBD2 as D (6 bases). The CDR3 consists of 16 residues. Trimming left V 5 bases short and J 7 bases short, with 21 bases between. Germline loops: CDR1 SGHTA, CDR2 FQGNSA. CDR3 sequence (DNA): TGTGCCAGCAGCCGCTCGGGGGAGGCCAAGTGGAATGAGCAGTTCTTC. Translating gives CASSRSGEAKWNEQFF.

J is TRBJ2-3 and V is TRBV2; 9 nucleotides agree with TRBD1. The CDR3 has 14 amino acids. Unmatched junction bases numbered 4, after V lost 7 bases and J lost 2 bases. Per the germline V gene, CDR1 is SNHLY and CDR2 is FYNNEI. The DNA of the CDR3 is TGTGCCAGCATACAGGGGGCCTACACAGATACGCAGTATTTT. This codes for CASIQGAYTDTQYF.

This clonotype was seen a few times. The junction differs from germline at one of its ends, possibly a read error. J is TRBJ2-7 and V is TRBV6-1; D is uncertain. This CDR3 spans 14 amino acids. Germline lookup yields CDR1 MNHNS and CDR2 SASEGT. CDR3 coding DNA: TGTGCTAGCAGTGCCGCATCGGTCTCCTACGAGCAGTACTTC. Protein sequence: CASSAASVSYEQYF.

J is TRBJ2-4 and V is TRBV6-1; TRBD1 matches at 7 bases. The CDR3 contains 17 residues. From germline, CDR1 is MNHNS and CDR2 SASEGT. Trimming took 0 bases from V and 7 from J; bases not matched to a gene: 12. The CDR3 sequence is CASSEAWATGAGNIQYF. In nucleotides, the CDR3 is TGTGCCAGCAGTGAAGCGTGGGCCACAGGGGCCGGGAACATTCAGTACTTC.

CDR3 sequence reads: CASSERDRGSDTQYF. Here the CDR3 DNA reads TGTGCCAGCAGTGAAAGGGACAGGGGTTCAGATACGCAGTATTTT. The chain recombines TRBV2 with TRBJ2-3; TRBD1 agrees at 10 bases. Germline CDR1 and CDR2: SNHLY and FYNNEI. V shed 2 bases, J shed 4 bases, and the junction held 3 bases outside the gene matches. The CDR3 contains 15 residues.

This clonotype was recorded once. The CDR3 nucleotides are TGTGCCAGTAGTATCTCACTAGCGGGACCGAGGATGGAGACCCAGTACTTC. It yields the protein CASSISLAGPRMETQYF. The rearrangement uses TRBV19 and TRBJ2-5, with 10 nucleotides matching TRBD2. Trimming cost V 3 bases and J 5 bases; bases outside gene matches: 12. CDR1 and CDR2 (germline): LNHDA, SQIVND (reference sequence). The CDR3 has 17 residues.

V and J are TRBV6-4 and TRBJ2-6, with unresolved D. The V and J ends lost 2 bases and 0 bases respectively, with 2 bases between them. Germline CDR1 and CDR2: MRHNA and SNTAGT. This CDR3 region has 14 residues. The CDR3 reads CASSDNSGANVLTF. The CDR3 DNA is TGTGCCAGCAGTGACAACTCTGGGGCCAACGTCCTGACTTTC.

This CDR3 reads CASSLGDEKLFF. The DNA of the CDR3 is TGTGCCAGCAGCTTAGGCGATGAAAAACTGTTTTTT. The rearrangement joins TRBV7-9 to TRBJ1-4; no clear D. V was shortened by 1 base and J by 6 bases, with 3 bases between the two germline ends. Germline V lookup: CDR1 SEHNR, CDR2 FQNEAQ (reference sequence). The CDR3 loop spans 12 amino acids.

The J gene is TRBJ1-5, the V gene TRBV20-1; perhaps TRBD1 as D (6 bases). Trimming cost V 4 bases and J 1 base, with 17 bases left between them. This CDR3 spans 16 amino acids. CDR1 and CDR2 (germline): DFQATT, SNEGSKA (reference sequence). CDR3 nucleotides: TGCAGTGCTATTCCTTCGGGGGGCGCGAGCAATCAGCCCCAGCATTTT. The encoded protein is CSAIPSGGASNQPQHF.

As DNA, the CDR3 is TGCAGTGCCGAGATACAAGAGACCCAGTACTTC. Translation: CSAEIQETQYF. The chain uses TRBV20-1 and TRBJ2-5; the D is unclear. CDR1 is DFQATT and CDR2 is SNEGSKA in the germline V gene (reference sequence). The CDR3 is 11 amino acids. V was cut by 6 bases and J by 2 bases, with 7 bases left in between.

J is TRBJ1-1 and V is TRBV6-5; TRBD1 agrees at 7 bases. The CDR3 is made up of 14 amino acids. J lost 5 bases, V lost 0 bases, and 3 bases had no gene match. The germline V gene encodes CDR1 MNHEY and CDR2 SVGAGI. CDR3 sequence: CASSYSEGATEAFF. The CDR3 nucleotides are TGTGCCAGCAGTTACTCGGAGGGGGCGACTGAAGCTTTCTTT.

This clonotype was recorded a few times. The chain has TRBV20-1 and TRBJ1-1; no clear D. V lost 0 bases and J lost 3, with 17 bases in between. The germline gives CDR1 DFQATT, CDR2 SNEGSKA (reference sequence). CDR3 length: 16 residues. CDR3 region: CSARDVPPTSYTEAFF. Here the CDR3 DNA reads TGCAGTGCTAGAGATGTCCCCCCTACAAGCTACACTGAAGCTTTCTTT.

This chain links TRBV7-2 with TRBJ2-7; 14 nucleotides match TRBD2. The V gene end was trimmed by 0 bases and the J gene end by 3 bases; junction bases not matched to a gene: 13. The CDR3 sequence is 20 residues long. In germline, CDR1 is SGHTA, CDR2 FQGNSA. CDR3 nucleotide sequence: TGTGCCAGCAGCTTAGCCCAACCCGGACTAGCGGGAGGTGTTGGCTACGAGCAGTACTTC. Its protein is CASSLAQPGLAGGVGYEQYF. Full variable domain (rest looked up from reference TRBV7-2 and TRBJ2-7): GAGVSQSPSNKVTEKGKDVELRCDPISGHTALYWYRQSLGQGLEFLIYFQGNSAPDKSGLPSDRFSAERTGGSVSTLTIQRTQQEDSAVYLCASSLAQPGLAGGVGYEQYFGPGTRLTVT.

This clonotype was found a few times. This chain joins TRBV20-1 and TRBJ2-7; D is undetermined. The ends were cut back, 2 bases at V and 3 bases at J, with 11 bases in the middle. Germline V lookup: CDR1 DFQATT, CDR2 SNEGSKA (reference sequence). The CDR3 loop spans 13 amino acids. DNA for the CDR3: TGCAGTGCTAGACGCGGAGACCTCTACGAGCAGTACTTC. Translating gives CSARRGDLYEQYF.

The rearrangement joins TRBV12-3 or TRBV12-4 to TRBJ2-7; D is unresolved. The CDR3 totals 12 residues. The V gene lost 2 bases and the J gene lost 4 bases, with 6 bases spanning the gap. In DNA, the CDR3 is TGTGCCAGCAGTTTAAGTCTTTACGAGCAGTACTTC. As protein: CASSLSLYEQYF.

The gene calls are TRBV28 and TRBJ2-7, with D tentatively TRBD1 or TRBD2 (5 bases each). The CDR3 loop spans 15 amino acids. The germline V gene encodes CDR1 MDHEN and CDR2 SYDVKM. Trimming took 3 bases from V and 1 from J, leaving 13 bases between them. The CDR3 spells CASSFRGAGSYEQYF. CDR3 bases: TGTGCCAGCAGTTTCCGAGGGGCCGGATCCTACGAGCAGTACTTC.

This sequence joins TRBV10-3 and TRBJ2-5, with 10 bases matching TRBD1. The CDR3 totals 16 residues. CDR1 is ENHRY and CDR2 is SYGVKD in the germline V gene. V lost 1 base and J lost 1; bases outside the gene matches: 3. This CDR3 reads CAISEFGTGVQETQYF. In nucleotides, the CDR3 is TGTGCCATCAGTGAGTTCGGGACAGGGGTCCAAGAGACCCAGTACTTC.

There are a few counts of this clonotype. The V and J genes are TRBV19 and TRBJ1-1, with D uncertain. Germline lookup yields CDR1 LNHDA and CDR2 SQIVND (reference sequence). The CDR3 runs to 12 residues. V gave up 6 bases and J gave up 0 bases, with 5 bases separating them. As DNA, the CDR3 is TGTGCCAGTAGGTCCATGAACACTGAAGCTTTCTTT. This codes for CASRSMNTEAFF. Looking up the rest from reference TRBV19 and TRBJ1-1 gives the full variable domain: DGGITQSPKYLFRKEGQNVTLSCEQNLNHDAMYWYRQDPGQGLRLIYYSQIVNDFQKGDIAEGYSVSREKKESFPLTVTSAQKNPTAFYLCASRSMNTEAFFGQGTRLTVV.

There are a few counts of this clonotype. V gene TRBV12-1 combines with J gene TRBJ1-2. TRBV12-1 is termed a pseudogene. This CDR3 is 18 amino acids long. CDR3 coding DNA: TGTGCCAGCAGCTTTGTGGCACCGCGGGACGGCGTCCCCTATGGCTACACCTTC. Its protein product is CASSFVAPRDGVPYGYTF.

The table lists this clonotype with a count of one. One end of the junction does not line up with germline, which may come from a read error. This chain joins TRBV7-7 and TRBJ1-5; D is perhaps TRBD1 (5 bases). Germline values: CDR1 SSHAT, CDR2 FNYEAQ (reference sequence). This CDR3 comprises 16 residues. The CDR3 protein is CASSYGTEGRNQPQHF. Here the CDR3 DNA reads TGTGCCAGTAGCTACGGGACTGAGGGGCGCAATCAGCCCCAGCATTTT.

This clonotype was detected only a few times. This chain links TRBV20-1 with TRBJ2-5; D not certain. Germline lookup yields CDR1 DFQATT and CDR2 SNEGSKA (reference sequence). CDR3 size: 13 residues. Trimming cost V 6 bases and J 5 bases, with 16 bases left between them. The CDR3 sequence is CSARLESSETQYF. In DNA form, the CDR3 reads TGCAGTGCGAGACTGGAGTCCTCTGAGACCCAGTACTTC.

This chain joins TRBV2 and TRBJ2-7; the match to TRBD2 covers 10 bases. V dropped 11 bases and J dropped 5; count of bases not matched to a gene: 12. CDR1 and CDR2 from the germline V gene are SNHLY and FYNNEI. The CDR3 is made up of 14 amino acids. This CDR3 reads CAGKSGRALDEQYF. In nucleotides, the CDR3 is TGTGCCGGTAAAAGCGGGAGGGCCCTCGACGAGCAGTACTTC.

The CDR3 region is CASSYSSSGGIYSNQPQHF. In DNA, the CDR3 is TGTGCCAGCAGTTACTCGTCGTCAGGGGGGATCTATAGCAATCAGCCCCAGCATTTT. The J gene is TRBJ1-5, the V gene TRBV6-8, with 7 bases matching TRBD1. In germline, CDR1 is MNHGY, CDR2 SAAAGT. Losses at the gene ends were 0 bases for V and 0 bases for J; bases not matched to a gene: 11. This CDR3 contains 19 residues.

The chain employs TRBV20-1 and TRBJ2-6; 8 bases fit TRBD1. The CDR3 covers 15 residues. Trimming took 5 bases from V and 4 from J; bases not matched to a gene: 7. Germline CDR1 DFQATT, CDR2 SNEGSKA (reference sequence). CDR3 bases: TGCAGTGCTGGCCTCCAGGGGGCGGGGGCCAACGTCCTGACTTTC. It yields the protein CSAGLQGAGANVLTF.

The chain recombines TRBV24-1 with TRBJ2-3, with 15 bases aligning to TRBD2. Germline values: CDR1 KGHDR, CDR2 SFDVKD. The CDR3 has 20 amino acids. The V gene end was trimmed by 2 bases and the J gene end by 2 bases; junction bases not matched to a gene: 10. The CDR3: CATSDSGLAGGPGYTDTQYF. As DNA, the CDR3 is TGTGCCACCAGTGATTCTGGACTAGCGGGAGGGCCGGGGTACACAGATACGCAGTATTTT.

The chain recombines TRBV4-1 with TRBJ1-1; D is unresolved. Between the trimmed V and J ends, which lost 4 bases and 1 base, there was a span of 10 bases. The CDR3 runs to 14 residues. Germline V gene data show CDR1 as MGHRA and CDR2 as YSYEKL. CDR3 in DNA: TGCGCCAGCAGCCGAGCTCGGAAGAACACTGAAGCTTTCTTT. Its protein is CASSRARKNTEAFF.

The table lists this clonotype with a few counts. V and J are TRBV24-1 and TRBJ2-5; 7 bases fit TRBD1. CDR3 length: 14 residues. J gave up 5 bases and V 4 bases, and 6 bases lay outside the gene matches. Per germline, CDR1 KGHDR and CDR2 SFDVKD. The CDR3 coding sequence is TGTGCCACCAGTGACACCACAGGGGACGAGACCCAGTACTTC. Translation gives CATSDTTGDETQYF.